Following are 18 T cell receptor beta chains from one sample sequenced in a study. TCRdb recomputed calls from the RT-PCR reads with MiXCR, one row per CDR3 protein. The table has about 680,000 distinct CDR3 sequences, approximately 15% seen once. Sequenced: memory CD4+ T cells from blood. The receptors originated from a female donor in good health, serving as a healthy control.

This clonotype was observed at least ten times. The V call is TRBV6-5, the J call TRBJ1-5; 10 nucleotides line up with TRBD1. The CDR3 has 17 residues. Germline V gene lookup returns CDR1 MNHEY and CDR2 SVGAGI. After removal of 1 base from V and 5 bases from J, the junction contained 8 bases not matched to a gene. The CDR3 region has the DNA TGTGCCAGCAGTTACTTTTCACCCGGGACAGGGGATCAGCCCCAGCATTTT. It translates to CASSYFSPGTGDQPQHF.

A few counts support this clonotype. The V gene is TRBV7-2, the J gene TRBJ1-2, with 7 bases that match TRBD1. The CDR3 totals 16 residues. Germline CDR1 and CDR2: SGHTA and FQGNSA. V lost 5 bases to trimming and J lost 3 bases; unmatched junction nucleotides: 12. CDR3 nucleotides: TGTGCCAGCAGCCCCGACCAGGGGGGCGCGTACTATGGCTACACCTTC. Protein: CASSPDQGGAYYGYTF.

Only a few counts were recorded for this clonotype. This chain uses TRBV6-2 or TRBV6-3 with TRBJ2-6; a weak D match, TRBD1 (6 bases). V lost 6 bases to trimming and J lost 0 bases, with 21 bases between them. This CDR3 contains 19 residues. Germline lookup yields CDR1 MNHEY and CDR2 SVGEGT. The CDR3 bases are TGTGCCAGCAGCCCCTTTAGTGGACAGCTACTCTCTGGGGCCAACGTCCTGACTTTC. It specifies CASSPFSGQLLSGANVLTF.

This clonotype was seen many times. V is TRBV29-1 and J is TRBJ2-5; 10 bases are shared with TRBD2. The CDR3 has 13 amino acids. The J segment lost 2 bases and the V segment lost 5 bases, leaving 2 bases of the junction unmatched. The germline CDR1 and CDR2 sequences are SQVTM and ANQGSEA. CDR3 loop: CSVFSGRQETQYF. The CDR3 coding sequence is TGCAGCGTTTTTAGCGGGAGGCAAGAGACCCAGTACTTC.

As concerns this clonotype: One end of the junction fails to match germline, which may point to a read error. V and J are TRBV9 and TRBJ2-7; D perhaps matches TRBD2 (5 bases). The CDR3 extends over 14 amino acids. The germline CDR1 and CDR2 sequences are SGDLS and YYNGEE. CDR3 DNA sequence: TGTGTCAGCAGCCCCCGAGCGGCGGCCTACGAGCAGTACTTC. Its protein is CVSSPRAAAYEQYF.

This clonotype was found many times. At one of its ends the junction is not consistent with the germline gene, which may arise from a read error. The rearrangement links TRBV4-3 to TRBJ2-1; D remains unclear. Germline V gene sequence: CDR1 LGHNA, CDR2 YSLEER. The CDR3 length is 13 residues. CDR3: CASSQDPVSERFF. CDR3 in DNA: TGCGCCAGCAGCCAAGACCCAGTCAGTGAGCGGTTCTTC.

This clonotype was seen many times. The chain combines TRBV7-2 with TRBJ2-1; D gene uncertain. The V gene's germline CDR1 is SGHTA and CDR2 FQGNSA. CDR3 length: 11 residues. Trimming cost V 2 bases and J 5 bases, with 1 base left between them. DNA for the CDR3: TGTGCCAGCAGCTTACACAATGAGCAGTTCTTC. Translating it yields CASSLHNEQFF.

This clonotype occurred a few times. This chain connects TRBV7-2 to TRBJ1-5; D gene unclear. Trimming removed 1 base at V and 7 bases at J, with 14 bases between. The CDR3 has 15 residues. Germline V gene lookup returns CDR1 SGHTA and CDR2 FQGNSA. The CDR3: CASSLDSSVKQPQHF. The CDR3 bases are TGTGCCAGCAGCTTAGATTCTTCGGTGAAACAGCCCCAGCATTTT. Looking up the rest from reference TRBV7-2 and TRBJ1-5 gives the full variable domain: GAGVSQSPSNKVTEKGKDVELRCDPISGHTALYWYRQSLGQGLEFLIYFQGNSAPDKSGLPSDRFSAERTGGSVSTLTIQRTQQEDSAVYLCASSLDSSVKQPQHFGDGTRLSIL.

This clonotype turned up a few times. J is TRBJ2-7 and V is TRBV7-9; 8 bases match TRBD2. J gave up 0 bases and V 5 bases, and 9 bases lay outside the gene matches. There are 16 residues in the CDR3. Germline V gives CDR1 SEHNR, CDR2 FQNEAQ (reference sequence). The CDR3 here is CASSPGVAGLSYEQYF. The DNA of the CDR3 is TGTGCCAGCAGCCCTGGAGTAGCGGGACTCTCCTACGAGCAGTACTTC.

This clonotype came up many times. The chain recombines TRBV7-8 with TRBJ2-3; D may be TRBD1 or TRBD2 (6 bases each). The CDR3 spans 16 residues. The germline V gene encodes CDR1 SGHVS and CDR2 FQNEAQ. Trimming shortened V by 4 bases and J by 0 bases, and 14 bases separated the two germline ends. The CDR3 nucleotides read TGTGCCAGCAGCTCGGGGGCCTCGCTGAGCACAGATACGCAGTATTTT. It translates to CASSSGASLSTDTQYF.

The gene calls are TRBV5-1 and TRBJ1-5; maybe TRBD1 (6 bases). Germline V gene sequence: CDR1 SGHRS, CDR2 YFSETQ. Trimming took 0 bases from V and 5 from J, leaving 12 bases between them. The CDR3 consists of 15 residues. DNA for the CDR3: TGCGCCAGCAGCTTGGGGGGTGACAGGTATCAGCCCCAGCATTTT. Protein product: CASSLGGDRYQPQHF.

The V and J genes are TRBV18 and TRBJ2-5, with D possibly being TRBD1 or TRBD2 (6 bases each). The CDR3 sequence is 15 residues long. V lost 1 base and J lost 2, with 11 bases in between. Germline V gives CDR1 KGHSH, CDR2 LQKENI. The DNA for the CDR3 is TGTGCCAGCTCACCACGAGGGGGGTTTCAAGAGACCCAGTACTTC. It specifies CASSPRGGFQETQYF.

This clonotype turned up a few times. This chain joins TRBV5-1 and TRBJ1-4; 9 bases are a match to TRBD1. Germline CDR1 and CDR2: SGHRS and YFSETQ. V gave up 1 base and J gave up 7 bases; unmatched junction bases: 2. The CDR3 is made up of 14 amino acids. DNA for the CDR3: TGCGCCAGCAGCTTGACAGGGGGCCGTGAAAAACTGTTTTTT. It translates to CASSLTGGREKLFF.

This clonotype was picked up a small number of times. The chain couples TRBV7-9 to TRBJ2-2; D is uncertain. Trimming cost V 7 bases and J 0 bases, with 12 bases left between them. The CDR3 runs 15 residues. Germline V lookup: CDR1 SEHNR, CDR2 FQNEAQ (reference sequence). In nucleotides, the CDR3 is TGTGCCAGCACGTTTGCGCAGGCGAACACCGGGGAGCTGTTTTTT. Residues: CASTFAQANTGELFF.

There are a few counts of this clonotype. It may be a read error: a sequence one base away is much more abundant. The V call is TRBV27, the J call TRBJ2-7; 7 bases match TRBD1. Germline CDR1 is MNHEY and CDR2 is SMNVEV (reference sequence). The CDR3 runs to 13 residues. J was trimmed by 3 bases and V by 6 bases; bases with no gene match: 5. The CDR3 DNA follows: TGTGCCAGCAGCTGGAACAGGGGCTACGAGCAGTACTTC. It encodes CASSWNRGYEQYF.

The chain links TRBV9 to TRBJ1-6, with D possibly matching TRBD1 (5 bases). The CDR3 length is 17 residues. Trimming took off 3 bases at V and 3 bases at J, with 16 bases between the two ends. CDR1 SGDLS and CDR2 YYNGEE come from the germline V gene. In DNA form, the CDR3 reads TGTGCCAGCAGCGCGAGGGGTGACAGCTTCTATAATTCACCCCTCCACTTT. It translates to CASSARGDSFYNSPLHF.

The J gene is TRBJ1-2, the V gene TRBV7-9, with D possibly being TRBD1 (6 bases). The CDR3 loop spans 14 amino acids. Germline values: CDR1 SEHNR, CDR2 FQNEAQ (reference sequence). Trimming removed 1 base at V and 14 bases at J, with 20 bases between. The CDR3 is CASSLVSGAHDLTF. DNA for the CDR3: TGTGCCAGCAGCTTAGTTTCAGGGGCCCACGATCTTACCTTC.

The chain combines TRBV20-1 with TRBJ1-1; D unresolved. V was cut by 5 bases and J by 1 base, with 17 bases left in between. CDR3 length: 15 amino acids. In germline, CDR1 is DFQATT, CDR2 SNEGSKA (reference sequence). The CDR3 nucleotides are TGCAGTGCTCTCGGACCGACGGCCGCGAACACTGAAGCTTTCTTT. Encoded protein: CSALGPTAANTEAFF.